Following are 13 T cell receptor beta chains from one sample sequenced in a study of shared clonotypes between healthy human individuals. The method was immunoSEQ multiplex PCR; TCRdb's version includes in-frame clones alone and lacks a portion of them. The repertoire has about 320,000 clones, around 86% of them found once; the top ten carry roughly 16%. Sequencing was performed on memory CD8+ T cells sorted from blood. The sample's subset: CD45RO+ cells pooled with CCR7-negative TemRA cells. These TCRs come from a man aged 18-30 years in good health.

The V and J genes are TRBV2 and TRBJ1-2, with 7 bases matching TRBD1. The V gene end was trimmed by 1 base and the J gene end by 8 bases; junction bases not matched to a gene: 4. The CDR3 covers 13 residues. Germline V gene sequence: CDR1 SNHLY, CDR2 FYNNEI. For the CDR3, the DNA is TGTGCCAGCAGTGAAGTAAGGGGGCGAGGCTACACCTTC. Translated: CASSEVRGRGYTF. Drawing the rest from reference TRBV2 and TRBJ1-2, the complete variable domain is EPEVTQTPSHQVTQMGQEVILRCVPISNHLYFYWYRQILGQKVEFLVSFYNNEISEKSEIFDDQFSVERPDGSNFTLKIRSTKLEDSAMYFCASSEVRGRGYTFGSGTRLTVV.

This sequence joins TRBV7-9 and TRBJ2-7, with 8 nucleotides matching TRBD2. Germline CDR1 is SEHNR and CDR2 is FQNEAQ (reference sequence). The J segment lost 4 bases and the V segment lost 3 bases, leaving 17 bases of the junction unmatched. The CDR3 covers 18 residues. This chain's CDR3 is CASSFRPGTSTELYEQYF. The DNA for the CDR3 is TGTGCCAGCAGCTTCCGTCCCGGGACTAGTACGGAACTATACGAGCAGTACTTC. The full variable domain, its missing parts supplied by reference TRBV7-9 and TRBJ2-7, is DTGVSQNPRHKITKRGQNVTFRCDPISEHNRLYWYRQTLGQGPEFLTYFQNEAQLEKSRLLSDRFSAERPKGSFSTLEIQRTEQGDSAMYLCASSFRPGTSTELYEQYFGPGTRLTVT.

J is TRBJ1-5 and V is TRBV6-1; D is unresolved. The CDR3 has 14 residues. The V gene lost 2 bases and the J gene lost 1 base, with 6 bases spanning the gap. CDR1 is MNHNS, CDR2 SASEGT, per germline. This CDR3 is CASSELGSNQPQHF. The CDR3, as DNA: TGTGCCAGCAGTGAACTGGGGAGCAATCAGCCCCAGCATTTT.

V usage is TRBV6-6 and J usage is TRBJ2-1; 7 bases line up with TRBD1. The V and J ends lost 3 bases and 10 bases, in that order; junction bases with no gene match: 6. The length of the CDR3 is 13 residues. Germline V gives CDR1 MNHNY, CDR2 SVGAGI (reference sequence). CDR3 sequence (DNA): TGTGCCAGCAGTTATTCCTCGGGACAGGAGCAGTTCTTC. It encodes CASSYSSGQEQFF.

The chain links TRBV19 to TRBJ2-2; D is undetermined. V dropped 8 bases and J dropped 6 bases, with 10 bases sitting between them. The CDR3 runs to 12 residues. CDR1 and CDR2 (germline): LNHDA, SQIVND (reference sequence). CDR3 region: CASGLNAGELFF. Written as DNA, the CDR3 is TGTGCCAGTGGTTTAAACGCCGGGGAGCTGTTTTTT.

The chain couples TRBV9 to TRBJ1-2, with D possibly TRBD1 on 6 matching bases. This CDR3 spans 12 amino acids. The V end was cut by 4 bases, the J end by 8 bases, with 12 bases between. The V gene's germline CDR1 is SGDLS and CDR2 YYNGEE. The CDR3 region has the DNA TGTGCCAGCAGCAAGACAGGAGGGGGCTACACCTTC. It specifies CASSKTGGGYTF.

The CDR3 nucleotides are TGTGCCAGCAGCTTAGATACAGGGGGCTCCTACGAGCAGTACTTC. As protein: CASSLDTGGSYEQYF. The chain uses TRBV7-8 and TRBJ2-7; TRBD1 agrees at 8 bases. Germline CDR1 and CDR2: SGHVS and FQNEAQ. The junction had 2 bases not matched to a gene; V was cut back by 1 base and J by 0 bases. CDR3 length: 15 residues.

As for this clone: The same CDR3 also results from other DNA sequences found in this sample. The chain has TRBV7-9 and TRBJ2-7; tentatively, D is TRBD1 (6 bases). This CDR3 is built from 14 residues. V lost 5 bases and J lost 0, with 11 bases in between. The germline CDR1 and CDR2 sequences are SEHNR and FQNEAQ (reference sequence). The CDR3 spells CASSPGTPSYEQYF. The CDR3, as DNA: TGTGCCAGCAGCCCTGGGACACCCTCCTACGAGCAGTACTTC. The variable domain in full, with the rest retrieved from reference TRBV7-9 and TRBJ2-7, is DTGVSQNPRHKITKRGQNVTFRCDPISEHNRLYWYRQTLGQGPEFLTYFQNEAQLEKSRLLSDRFSAERPKGSFSTLEIQRTEQGDSAMYLCASSPGTPSYEQYFGPGTRLTVT.

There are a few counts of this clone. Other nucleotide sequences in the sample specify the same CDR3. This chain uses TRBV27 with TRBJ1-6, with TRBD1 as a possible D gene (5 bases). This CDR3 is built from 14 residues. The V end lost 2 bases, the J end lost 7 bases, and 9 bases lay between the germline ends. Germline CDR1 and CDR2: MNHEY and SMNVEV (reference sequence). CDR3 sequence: CASSLQGTNSPLHF. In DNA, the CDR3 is TGTGCCAGCAGTTTACAGGGAACAAATTCACCCCTCCACTTT.

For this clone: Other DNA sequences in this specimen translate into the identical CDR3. CDR3 nucleotide sequence: TGCAGCGTTGAAGATCCTTTGAACACTGAAGCTTTCTTT. Translating it yields CSVEDPLNTEAFF. The genes are TRBV29-1 and TRBJ1-1; D remains unclear. V was pared by 0 bases and J by 0 bases, with 5 bases between. The CDR3 runs 13 residues. Germline values: CDR1 SQVTM, CDR2 ANQGSEA.

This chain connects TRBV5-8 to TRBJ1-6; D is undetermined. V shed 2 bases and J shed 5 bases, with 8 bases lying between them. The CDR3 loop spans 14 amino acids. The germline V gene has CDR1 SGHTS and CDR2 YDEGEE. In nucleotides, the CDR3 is TGTGCCAGCAGCTTACGTACTAATAATTCACCCCTCCACTTT. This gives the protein CASSLRTNNSPLHF.

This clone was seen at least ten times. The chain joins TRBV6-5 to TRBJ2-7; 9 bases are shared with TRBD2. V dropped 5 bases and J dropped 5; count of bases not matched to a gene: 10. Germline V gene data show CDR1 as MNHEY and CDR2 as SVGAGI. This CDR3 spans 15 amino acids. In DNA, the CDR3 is TGTGCCAGCAGTACCGCGTGGGGACTAGCCCACGAGCAGTACTTC. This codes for CASSTAWGLAHEQYF.

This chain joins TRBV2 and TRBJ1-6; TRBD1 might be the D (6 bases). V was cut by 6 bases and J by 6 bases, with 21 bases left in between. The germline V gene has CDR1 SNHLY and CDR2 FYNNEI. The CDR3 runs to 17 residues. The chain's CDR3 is CASRLSGGLLGNSPLHF. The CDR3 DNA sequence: TGTGCCAGCAGACTGAGCGGGGGGCTCCTCGGTAATTCACCCCTCCACTTT.